What follows is one T cell receptor beta chain and its context. Its antigen is not identified. The data are from a study of T cell responses to AZD1222 COVID-19 vaccine. Study-wide points: As reported, nearly half of all spike-specific TCRs target variant regions that are unmutated. In a largely white British group with more females than males, clonal diversity was possibly underestimated. Spike-specific TCR breadth rose after two AZD1222 doses, and depth rose as well.

Libraries were prepared by immunoSEQ multiplex PCR; TCRdb keeps only in-frame clonotypes and omits some of them. The data hold around 150,000 clones, with approximately 94% observed a single time. This CDR3 is 17 amino acids long. Unmatched junction bases numbered 9, after V lost 4 bases and J lost 0 bases. From germline, CDR1 is KGHDR and CDR2 SFDVKD. The sequenced sample was peripheral blood, obtained 28 days after the second AZD1222 dose. The rearrangement joins TRBV24-1 to TRBJ1-1; TRBD1 agrees at 8 bases. This clonotype was sampled from an adult who received the AZD1222 COVID-19 vaccine. CDR3 loop: CATSEAGGPRVNTEAFF. As DNA, the CDR3 is TGTGCCACCAGTGAAGCAGGGGGCCCCCGGGTGAACACTGAAGCTTTCTTT.